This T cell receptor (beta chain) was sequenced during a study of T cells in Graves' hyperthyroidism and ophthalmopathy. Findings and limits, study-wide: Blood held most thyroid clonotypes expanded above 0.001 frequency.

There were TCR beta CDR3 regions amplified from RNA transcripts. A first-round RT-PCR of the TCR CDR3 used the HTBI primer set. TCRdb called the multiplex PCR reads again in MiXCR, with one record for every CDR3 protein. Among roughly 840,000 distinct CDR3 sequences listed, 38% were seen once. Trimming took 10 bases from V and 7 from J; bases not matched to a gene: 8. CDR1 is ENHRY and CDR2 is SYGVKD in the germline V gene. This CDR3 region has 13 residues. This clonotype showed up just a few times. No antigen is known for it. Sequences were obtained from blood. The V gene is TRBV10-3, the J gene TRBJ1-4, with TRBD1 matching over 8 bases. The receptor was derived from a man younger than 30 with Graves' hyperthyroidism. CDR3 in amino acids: CATGTGLGEKLFF. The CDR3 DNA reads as TGTGCCACCGGGACAGGATTAGGTGAAAAACTGTTTTTT.